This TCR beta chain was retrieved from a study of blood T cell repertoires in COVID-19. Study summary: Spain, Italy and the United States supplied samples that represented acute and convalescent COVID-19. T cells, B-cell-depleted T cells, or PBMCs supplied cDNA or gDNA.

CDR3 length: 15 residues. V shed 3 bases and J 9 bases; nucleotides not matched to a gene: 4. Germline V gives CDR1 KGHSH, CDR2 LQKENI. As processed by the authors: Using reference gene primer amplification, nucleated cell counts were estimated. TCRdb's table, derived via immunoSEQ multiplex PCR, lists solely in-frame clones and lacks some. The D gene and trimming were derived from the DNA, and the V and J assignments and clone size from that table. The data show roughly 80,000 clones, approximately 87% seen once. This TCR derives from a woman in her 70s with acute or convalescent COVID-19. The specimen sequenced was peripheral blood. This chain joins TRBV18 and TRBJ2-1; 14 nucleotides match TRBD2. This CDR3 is CASSPTSGGASEQFF. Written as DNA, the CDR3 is TGTGCCAGCTCACCGACTAGCGGGGGGGCCAGTGAGCAGTTCTTC.